This TCR beta chain was sequenced for a study of cytomegalovirus exposure and HLA in healthy donors. CDR3 size: 14 residues. The V and J ends lost 10 bases and 4 bases respectively, with 19 bases between them. The germline V gene has CDR1 ENHRY and CDR2 SYGVKD. This PCR relied on a set of 60 Vbeta primers and 13 Jbeta primers. Method: immunoSEQ multiplex PCR; TCRdb's copy keeps in-frame clones and lacks some. The sample includes 40,000 to 55,000 clones, around two thirds of them seen just once. The chain carries TRBV10-3 and TRBJ1-2, with D uncertain. This clonotype was sampled from a woman younger than 45 in good health and CMV-seronegative. Sample: PBMCs. The CDR3 is CATVPTQEGYGYTF. The CDR3, as DNA: TGTGCCACGGTCCCGACGCAGGAGGGCTATGGCTACACCTTC.